This TCR beta chain was sequenced for a study of memory CD4+ T cells and cytomegalovirus serostatus. Some clones are missing from TCRdb's copy, which holds only in-frame ones; the method was immunoSEQ multiplex PCR. The sample lists almost 55,000 clones, around 81% occurring once. V was shortened by 3 bases and J by 0 bases, with 15 bases between the two germline ends. Germline-derived CDR1 and CDR2 are LNHDA and SQIVND (reference sequence). This CDR3 has 18 amino acids. The sort gate was single viable CD3+CD4+CD8-CD45RO+ cells for memory CD4+ T cells. The clonotype was recovered from an adult in good health and CMV-seronegative. Specimen: memory CD4+ T cells from blood. The V call is TRBV19, the J call TRBJ2-6; D is undetermined. CDR3 nucleotides: TGTGCCAGTAGTATCCAGACGCATAAGATCTCTGGGGCCAACGTCCTGACTTTC. This sequence encodes CASSIQTHKISGANVLTF.